This TCR beta chain was sequenced during a study of T cell responses to AZD1222 COVID-19 vaccine. Study-level points and caveats: With two AZD1222 doses given, Spike-specific TCR breadth and depth both rose.

Losses at the gene ends were 4 bases for V and 14 bases for J; bases not matched to a gene: 11. Germline V gene lookup returns CDR1 SGDLS and CDR2 YYNGEE. This CDR3 is built from 12 residues. The protocol was immunoSEQ multiplex PCR, while the TCRdb copy is restricted to in-frame clones and leaves out a portion. The sample has approximately 110,000 clones, 89% seen once; the top ten hold about 4.3%. This clone was seen once. Antigen: not known. The source of this sequence is an adult in good health. J is TRBJ1-2 and V is TRBV9, with 7 bases fitting TRBD1. The sequencing used peripheral blood, collected on day 0 of AZD1222 vaccination. As DNA, the CDR3 is TGTGCCAGCAGCCCAACCCGGGACAGAGGGACCTTC. It is translated as CASSPTRDRGTF.